Each of the 23 T cell receptor beta chains below was sequenced from the same sample in a study of early T cells in non-severe SARS-CoV-2 infection (dated by TCRdb to the early 2020s). The protocol used for the library was 5' RACE. The sequencer listed for this sample is NextSeq 500. TCRdb itself trimmed the public reads at Q25 with fastp, ran MiXCR and retained productive beta chains. Identical CDR3 proteins give one entry, which carries the most common genes and DNA. A total of about 31,000 distinct CDR3 sequences appear in this sample, approximately 6% of them only once. Approximately 5.8% of the sample goes to the ten largest clones. What was sequenced was whole blood. These receptors were taken from an adult who was a healthcare worker with PCR-confirmed SARS-CoV-2 infection or an uninfected control (not recorded which).

This clonotype has ten or more counts. The rearrangement links TRBV5-1 to TRBJ2-3; D perhaps matches TRBD1 (6 bases). V dropped 0 bases and J dropped 2 bases, with 10 bases sitting between them. This CDR3 contains 15 residues. Germline CDR1 and CDR2: SGHRS and YFSETQ. The CDR3 coding sequence is TGCGCCAGCAGCTTGGGCAGGGGCCTCACAGATACGCAGTATTTT. The encoded protein is CASSLGRGLTDTQYF.

As for this clonotype: A much more abundant neighbour one base away suggests this may be a read error. The chain employs TRBV7-9 and TRBJ2-1, with 8 positions matching TRBD2. The CDR3 runs 15 residues. Germline trimming cut 1 base from V and 4 bases from J; bases unmatched to any gene: 3. Germline V lookup: CDR1 SEHNR, CDR2 FQNEAQ (reference sequence). This chain's CDR3 is CASSLGTSSYNEQFF. Written as DNA, the CDR3 is TGTGCCAGCAGCTTAGGGACTAGCAGTTACAATGAGCAGTTCTTC.

This clonotype showed up many times. The chain employs TRBV7-8 and TRBJ2-1; D possibly uses TRBD1 or TRBD2 (6 bases each). The CDR3 length is 15 residues. V lost 5 bases to trimming and J lost 3 bases, with 14 bases between them. The germline gives CDR1 SGHVS, CDR2 FQNEAQ. The CDR3 nucleotides are TGTGCCAGCAGCCCGGGGGCGCGTGGCTACAATGAGCAGTTCTTC. Translation: CASSPGARGYNEQFF.

This clonotype has ten or more counts. The rearrangement links TRBV20-1 to TRBJ2-6; D is perhaps TRBD1 (6 bases). CDR3 length equals 17 residues. Germline CDR1 DFQATT, CDR2 SNEGSKA (reference sequence). V lost 0 bases and J lost 0, with 12 bases in between. The CDR3: CSARDRGVFSGANVLTF. The CDR3 nucleotides read TGCAGTGCTAGAGACAGGGGCGTATTCTCTGGGGCCAACGTCCTGACTTTC.

The chain carries TRBV12-3 or TRBV12-4 and TRBJ2-7, with 11 bases aligning to TRBD2. The CDR3 spans 15 residues. J was trimmed by 2 bases and V by 6 bases; bases with no gene match: 6. CDR3 coding DNA: TGTGCCAGCAGCCGGACTAGCGGGCAGCCCTACGAGCAGTACTTC. As protein: CASSRTSGQPYEQYF.

Many counts were recorded for this clonotype. The chain employs TRBV18 and TRBJ2-2, with 9 bases fitting TRBD2. The CDR3 loop spans 16 amino acids. Trimming removed 3 bases from V and 5 bases from J; junction bases left unmatched: 7. Germline assignment: CDR1 KGHSH and CDR2 LQKENI. The CDR3 region has the DNA TGTGCCAGCTCACCTGTTAGCGGGAGTCTTACCGGGGAGCTGTTTTTT. It codes for CASSPVSGSLTGELFF.

This clonotype appeared a few times. The chain has TRBV7-9 and TRBJ1-5; D remains ambiguous. This CDR3 is 13 amino acids long. Germline V gives CDR1 SEHNR, CDR2 FQNEAQ (reference sequence). The V end was cut by 2 bases, the J end by 5 bases, with 7 bases between. The CDR3 bases are TGTGCCAGCAGCTTATGGGCGGATCAGCCCCAGCATTTT. As protein: CASSLWADQPQHF.

The V call is TRBV7-2, the J call TRBJ2-1; no clear D. The CDR3 has 12 amino acids. The germline CDR1 and CDR2 sequences are SGHTA and FQGNSA. Trimming took 4 bases from V and 9 from J, leaving 10 bases between them. The CDR3 reads CASSSRWGEQFF. In nucleotides, the CDR3 is TGTGCCAGCAGCTCCCGGTGGGGTGAGCAGTTCTTC. Full variable domain (remainder filled in from reference TRBV7-2 and TRBJ2-1): GAGVSQSPSNKVTEKGKDVELRCDPISGHTALYWYRQSLGQGLEFLIYFQGNSAPDKSGLPSDRFSAERTGGSVSTLTIQRTQQEDSAVYLCASSSRWGEQFFGPGTRLTVL.

There are a few counts of this clonotype. The CDR3: CASSTAPDRGKYEQYF. DNA of the CDR3: TGTGCCAGCAGCACAGCCCCGGACAGGGGGAAGTACGAGCAGTACTTC. V gene TRBV7-2 combines with J gene TRBJ2-7; TRBD1 aligns across 10 bases. The germline gives CDR1 SGHTA, CDR2 FQGNSA. V trimming: 5 bases; J trimming: 4 bases; junction bases outside the gene matches: 11. The CDR3 covers 16 residues.

In its sample, this clonotype was seen many times. The chain joins TRBV12-3 or TRBV12-4 to TRBJ1-1; 8 bases line up with TRBD1. The V gene end was trimmed by 5 bases and the J gene end by 5 bases; junction bases not matched to a gene: 10. The CDR3 consists of 15 residues. The CDR3 DNA sequence: TGTGCCAGCAGTACCGGGACAGGTCGGGGGACTGAAGCTTTCTTT. Its translation is CASSTGTGRGTEAFF.

There are many counts of this clonotype. This rearrangement joins TRBV20-1 to TRBJ2-1, with unresolved D. Germline V gene data show CDR1 as DFQATT and CDR2 as SNEGSKA (reference sequence). V lost 3 bases, J lost 1 base, and 10 bases lay in between. The CDR3 extends over 14 amino acids. CDR3 sequence: CSASWYRSYNEQFF. In DNA form, the CDR3 reads TGCAGTGCTAGTTGGTACAGATCCTACAATGAGCAGTTCTTC.

This clonotype occurred many times. V and J are TRBV10-2 and TRBJ1-4; D not resolved. The CDR3 spans 13 residues. Deletions cut 6 bases from V and 8 bases from J, with 13 bases between. CDR1 is WSHSY and CDR2 is SAAADI in the germline V gene. In DNA form, the CDR3 reads TGCGCCAGCAGCACGTCAGGACGCGAAAAACTGTTTTTT. Its translation: CASSTSGREKLFF.

In this sample, this clonotype is medium-sized. The chain uses TRBV7-9 and TRBJ1-2; 9 positions agree with TRBD1. This CDR3 spans 15 amino acids. Per germline, CDR1 SEHNR and CDR2 FQNEAQ (reference sequence). Trimming at V came to 5 bases and at J to 3 bases, leaving 7 bases not matched to a gene. In DNA form, the CDR3 reads TGTGCCAGCAGCCCACCCGGGACAGGGTACTATGGCTACACCTTC. Translation: CASSPPGTGYYGYTF. The variable domain in full, with the rest retrieved from reference TRBV7-9 and TRBJ1-2, is DTGVSQNPRHKITKRGQNVTFRCDPISEHNRLYWYRQTLGQGPEFLTYFQNEAQLEKSRLLSDRFSAERPKGSFSTLEIQRTEQGDSAMYLCASSPPGTGYYGYTFGSGTRLTVV.

The J gene is TRBJ2-3, the V gene TRBV28; unclear D gene. Germline loops: CDR1 MDHEN, CDR2 SYDVKM. The V gene lost 11 bases and the J gene lost 2 bases, with 14 bases spanning the gap. This CDR3 is 13 amino acids long. CDR3 region: CAHRQPATDTQYF. The CDR3, as DNA: TGTGCCCACCGCCAGCCCGCCACAGATACGCAGTATTTT. The full variable domain, in which reference TRBV28 and TRBJ2-3 provide the parts outside the CDR3, is DVKVTQSSRYLVKRTGEKVFLECVQDMDHENMFWYRQDPGLGLRLIYFSYDVKMKEKGDIPEGYSVSREKKERFSLILESASTNQTSMYLCAHRQPATDTQYFGPGTRLTVL.

This clonotype has a count of ten or more. The genes are TRBV27 and TRBJ1-1; D remains unclear. V was cut by 3 bases and J by 7 bases, with 21 bases left in between. This CDR3 has 16 residues. CDR1 MNHEY and CDR2 SMNVEV come from the germline V gene (reference sequence). Here the CDR3 DNA reads TGTGCCAGCAGTTTGGAGGCCCCCCGGGGATACGGTGAAGCTTTCTTT. This encodes CASSLEAPRGYGEAFF.

This clonotype was counted many times. V gene TRBV5-6 combines with J gene TRBJ2-1; D gene uncertain. Trimming took 3 bases from V and 4 from J, leaving 11 bases between them. The CDR3 is 14 amino acids. The germline CDR1 and CDR2 sequences are SGHDT and YYEEEE. The CDR3 loop reads CASSSTNGYNEQFF. CDR3 in DNA: TGTGCCAGCAGCTCCACGAACGGGTACAATGAGCAGTTCTTC.

The table lists this clonotype with a few counts. V is TRBV5-4 and J is TRBJ2-5; D may be TRBD2 (5 bases). The V gene's germline CDR1 is SGHNT and CDR2 YYREEE (reference sequence). This CDR3 region has 14 residues. V lost 4 bases to trimming and J lost 2 bases, with 12 bases between them. The CDR3, as DNA: TGTGCCAGCAGCCCTGGACTCCAACAAGAGACCCAGTACTTC. Translating gives CASSPGLQQETQYF.

The genes are TRBV5-5 and TRBJ2-1, with D perhaps TRBD2 (5 bases). Germline values: CDR1 SGHKS, CDR2 YYEKEE (reference sequence). This CDR3 has 13 residues. V was shortened by 4 bases and J by 5 bases, with 10 bases between the two germline ends. Written as DNA, the CDR3 is TGTGCCAGCAGCCCCTGGGAGAACAATGAGCAGTTCTTC. Its protein is CASSPWENNEQFF. The full variable domain, rest sourced from reference TRBV5-5 and TRBJ2-1, is DAGVTQSPTHLIKTRGQQVTLRCSPISGHKSVSWYQQVLGQGPQFIFQYYEKEERGRGNFPDRFSARQFPNYSSELNVNALLLGDSALYLCASSPWENNEQFFGPGTRLTVL.

This clonotype was detected many times. V is TRBV14 and J is TRBJ2-1; TRBD2 agrees at 10 bases. CDR3 size: 16 residues. The J segment lost 8 bases and the V segment lost 0 bases, leaving 7 bases of the junction unmatched. Germline V gene sequence: CDR1 SGHDN, CDR2 FVKESK. CDR3 in DNA: TGTGCCAGCAGCCAAGATCGGTCTAGCGGGAGCGATGAGCAGTTCTTC. Translation: CASSQDRSSGSDEQFF.

This sequence joins TRBV6-1 and TRBJ2-5; D is possibly TRBD2 (6 bases). CDR1 is MNHNS and CDR2 is SASEGT in the germline V gene. The CDR3 is made up of 15 amino acids. V dropped 6 bases and J dropped 2 bases, with 16 bases sitting between them. CDR3 in amino acids: CASSGGARTQETQYF. The CDR3 DNA is TGTGCCAGCAGCGGAGGGGCCCGCACGCAAGAGACCCAGTACTTC.

The V gene is TRBV10-3, the J gene TRBJ2-2; the D gene is possibly TRBD2 (5 bases). The V gene's germline CDR1 is ENHRY and CDR2 SYGVKD. The V and J ends lost 6 bases and 5 bases respectively, with 13 bases between them. The CDR3 contains 14 residues. CDR3 in amino acids: CAISTPGGTGELFF. As DNA, the CDR3 is TGTGCCATCAGCACCCCCGGCGGGACCGGGGAGCTGTTTTTT.

This clonotype has a count of ten or more. The rearrangement uses TRBV5-1 and TRBJ2-7; D remains ambiguous. The length of the CDR3 is 11 residues. Germline V gene lookup returns CDR1 SGHRS and CDR2 YFSETQ. Between the trimmed V and J ends, which lost 5 bases and 3 bases, there was a span of 6 bases. Written as DNA, the CDR3 is TGCGCCAGCAGGTTAAACTACGAGCAGTACTTC. Translation: CASRLNYEQYF.

This clonotype was observed many times. The chain employs TRBV30 and TRBJ2-3, with TRBD2 as a possible D gene (5 bases). This CDR3 has 12 residues. From germline, CDR1 is GTSNPN and CDR2 SVGIG (reference sequence). The germline V and J ends were trimmed by 4 bases and 3 bases, with 8 bases remaining between them. The CDR3 protein is CAWTRRTDTQYF. In nucleotides, the CDR3 is TGTGCCTGGACCAGGAGGACAGATACGCAGTATTTT.